Listed here are 16 T cell receptor beta chains from one sample, sequenced in a study of blood T cell repertoires in COVID-19. Repertoires were generated with immunoSEQ multiplex PCR, while TCRdb's copy carries only in-frame clones and drops some. The data contain 200,000 or so clones, 80% to 85% of them singletons. The sample was peripheral blood. The receptors were sampled from a woman older than 75 with COVID-19, enrolled during active disease.

The chain uses TRBV18 and TRBJ2-2, with TRBD1 as a possible D gene (5 bases). The CDR3 consists of 15 residues. V lost 3 bases and J 0 bases, leaving 8 bases between the germline ends. Germline V gene data show CDR1 as KGHSH and CDR2 as LQKENI. CDR3 amino acids: CASSPQGTNTGELFF. The CDR3 nucleotides read TGTGCCAGCTCACCCCAGGGCACGAACACCGGGGAGCTGTTTTTT. The full variable domain, its missing parts supplied by reference TRBV18 and TRBJ2-2, is NAGVMQNPRHLVRRRGQEARLRCSPMKGHSHVYWYRQLPEEGLKFMVYLQKENIIDESGMPKERFSAEFPKEGPSILRIQQVVRGDSAAYFCASSPQGTNTGELFFGEGSRLTVL.

The genes are TRBV5-8 and TRBJ1-1, with D tentatively TRBD1 (5 bases). Germline V gene lookup returns CDR1 SGHTS and CDR2 YDEGEE. Trimming pared 0 bases from V and 9 bases from J, leaving 15 bases between. The CDR3 consists of 14 residues. The CDR3 sequence is CASSLADTSFKAFF. CDR3 sequence (DNA): TGTGCCAGCAGCTTGGCGGACACCAGTTTTAAAGCTTTCTTT. Together with reference TRBV5-8 and TRBJ1-1, the CDR3 gives the full variable domain: EAGVTQSPTHLIKTRGQQATLRCSPISGHTSVYWYQQALGLGLQFLLWYDEGEERNRGNFPPRFSGRQFPNYSSELNVNALELEDSALYLCASSLADTSFKAFFGQGTRLTVV.

The rearrangement joins TRBV19 to TRBJ1-1, with 8 bases that match TRBD1. V trimming: 6 bases; J trimming: 5 bases; junction bases outside the gene matches: 11. The CDR3 extends over 15 amino acids. Per germline, CDR1 LNHDA and CDR2 SQIVND (reference sequence). CDR3: CASRISGTGETEAFF. CDR3 nucleotides: TGTGCCAGTAGGATCTCCGGGACAGGAGAAACTGAAGCTTTCTTT.

This sequence joins TRBV18 and TRBJ1-2, with TRBD1 as a possible D gene (5 bases). Trimming took off 4 bases at V and 4 bases at J, with 16 bases between the two ends. CDR3 length equals 15 residues. From germline, CDR1 is KGHSH and CDR2 LQKENI. CDR3 residues: CASSQDVDSPYGYTF. In DNA, the CDR3 is TGTGCCAGCTCACAAGACGTTGACAGTCCCTATGGCTACACCTTC.

CDR3 DNA: TGTGCCAGTACATTCGCGGGGGCGGGTGAAAAACTGTTTTTT. It is translated as CASTFAGAGEKLFF. This chain joins TRBV2 and TRBJ1-4; D is possibly TRBD1 (6 bases). This CDR3 region has 14 residues. The germline CDR1 and CDR2 sequences are SNHLY and FYNNEI. With 9 bases removed from V and 7 bases from J, the gap between germline ends came to 18 bases. Full variable domain (outside the CDR3, taken from reference TRBV2 and TRBJ1-4): EPEVTQTPSHQVTQMGQEVILRCVPISNHLYFYWYRQILGQKVEFLVSFYNNEISEKSEIFDDQFSVERPDGSNFTLKIRSTKLEDSAMYFCASTFAGAGEKLFFGSGTQLSVL.

V and J are TRBV28 and TRBJ1-4; D is perhaps TRBD1 (5 bases). CDR1 and CDR2 (germline): MDHEN, SYDVKM. Trimming pared 4 bases from V and 3 bases from J, leaving 15 bases between. This CDR3 region has 16 residues. Here the CDR3 DNA reads TGTGCCAGCAGTTCGCCCGCAGGGCCATCTAATGAAAAACTGTTTTTT. Protein product: CASSSPAGPSNEKLFF.

The chain combines TRBV11-2 with TRBJ2-5; a possible D gene is TRBD1 (6 bases). CDR1 and CDR2 (germline): SGHAT, FQNNGV. V was cut by 5 bases and J by 2 bases, with 18 bases left in between. The CDR3 has 16 residues. CDR3 DNA sequence: TGTGCCAGCAGCCAGTCATGGGACATACCACAAGAGACCCAGTACTTC. Its protein is CASSQSWDIPQETQYF. Full variable domain (remainder filled in from reference TRBV11-2 and TRBJ2-5): EAGVAQSPRYKIIEKRQSVAFWCNPISGHATLYWYQQILGQGPKLLIQFQNNGVVDDSQLPKDRFSAERLKGVDSTLKIQPAKLEDSAVYLCASSQSWDIPQETQYFGPGTRLLVL.

In the case of this clone: Relative to the germline gene, one junction end is altered; a read error may explain this. The chain is built from TRBV7-7 and TRBJ2-1; 8 bases map to TRBD2. CDR3 length: 15 amino acids. CDR1 is SSHAT and CDR2 is FNYEAQ in the germline V gene (reference sequence). In DNA, the CDR3 is TGTGCTAGCAGCTTAGTCGGGGGGGCCTACAATGAGCAGTTCTTC. Translated: CASSLVGGAYNEQFF.

The gene calls are TRBV10-3 and TRBJ1-4; D unresolved. Germline loops: CDR1 ENHRY, CDR2 SYGVKD. This CDR3 region has 13 residues. Trimming removed 3 bases from V and 7 bases from J, with 9 bases in between. The CDR3 protein is CAISEGSGEKLFF. In nucleotides, the CDR3 is TGTGCCATCAGTGAAGGATCGGGTGAAAAACTGTTTTTT.

This chain joins TRBV7-9 and TRBJ1-1, with 8 positions matching TRBD1. Trimming cost V 6 bases and J 3 bases; bases outside gene matches: 6. Germline CDR1 is SEHNR and CDR2 is FQNEAQ (reference sequence). This CDR3 has 14 residues. As DNA, the CDR3 is TGTGCCAGCAGTCAGGGGGCAGGGGACACTGAAGCTTTCTTT. Encoded protein: CASSQGAGDTEAFF.

The chain has TRBV29-1 and TRBJ2-2, with 8 bases that match TRBD1. The CDR3 runs to 14 residues. In germline, CDR1 is SQVTM, CDR2 ANQGSEA. V lost 6 bases to trimming and J lost 3 bases; unmatched junction nucleotides: 6. The CDR3 DNA is TGCAGCGTAGGGGACAGGTCGTACACCGGGGAGCTGTTTTTT. Translation: CSVGDRSYTGELFF.

The chain recombines TRBV15 with TRBJ2-1, with 9 bases lining up with TRBD1. Germline V gene sequence: CDR1 LNHNV, CDR2 YYDKDF (reference sequence). This CDR3 spans 16 amino acids. The junction had 4 bases not matched to a gene; V was cut back by 1 base and J by 3 bases. The CDR3 DNA is TGTGCCACCAGCAGAGGTGGGGGACAGGGCTACAATGAGCAGTTCTTC. Amino acid sequence: CATSRGGGQGYNEQFF.

The J gene is TRBJ1-1, the V gene TRBV23-1; the D gene is possibly TRBD1 (5 bases). TRBV23-1 is sorted into the ORF group, with uncertain function. The CDR3 runs to 17 residues. Trimming took off 0 bases at V and 0 bases at J, with 14 bases between the two ends. CDR3: CASSQSSDIYMNTEAFF. The CDR3 region has the DNA TGCGCCAGCAGTCAATCTTCGGACATTTATATGAACACTGAAGCTTTCTTT.

This rearrangement joins TRBV27 to TRBJ1-5; 8 bases align to TRBD1. CDR3 length equals 16 residues. V shed 6 bases and J 5 bases; nucleotides not matched to a gene: 12. Looked up from germline, CDR1 is MNHEY and CDR2 is SMNVEV (reference sequence). The CDR3 DNA reads as TGTGCCAGCAGAAAGCTCCAGGGGGCTTTTGATCAGCCCCAGCATTTT. This encodes CASRKLQGAFDQPQHF.

V and J are TRBV9 and TRBJ2-2, with 7 bases fitting TRBD1. The germline CDR1 and CDR2 sequences are SGDLS and YYNGEE. The V and J ends lost 0 bases and 4 bases, in that order; junction bases with no gene match: 3. The CDR3 extends over 15 amino acids. CDR3 in amino acids: CASSVGPGGTGELFF. The CDR3 DNA reads as TGTGCCAGCAGCGTAGGTCCAGGGGGCACCGGGGAGCTGTTTTTT.

The chain is built from TRBV19 and TRBJ2-2; TRBD1 matches at 12 bases. CDR3 length: 17 residues. Germline V CDR1 and CDR2: LNHDA, SQIVND (reference sequence). V shed 6 bases, J shed 4 bases, and the junction held 9 bases outside the gene matches. The CDR3 sequence: CASSPRGTGGITGELFF. For the CDR3, the DNA is TGTGCCAGTAGCCCGAGGGGGACAGGGGGCATCACCGGGGAGCTGTTTTTT.